This is a list of T cell receptor beta chains from one sample in a study of vaccination and CD4 T cells after COVID-19. The antigens of these receptors remain unknown. TCRdb called the PCR reads again in MiXCR, with one record for every CDR3 protein. The sample shows roughly 7,000 distinct CDR3 sequences, 30% to 40% of them seen only once. Sequenced: CD4+ T cells from blood, cultured in vitro. All receptors derive from a human donor in good health. CDR3s include the opening cysteine and the closing phenylalanine or tryptophan. The D gene is left open where the match is weak. The size of a clone is reported for some rows only, either as once, few or many, or as a class for expanded clones.

clone_size,d_call,v_call,j_call,cdr3_nt,cdr3_aa
.,TRBD1,TRBV15,TRBJ2-2,TGTGCCACAAGGACAGGTCTTGAGCTCGGGGAGCTGTTTTTT,CATRTGLELGELFF
.,TRBD2,TRBV6-2/TRBV6-3,TRBJ2-1,TGTGCCAGCACCAGACTAGCGGGAGGGCCGGATGAGCAGTTCTTC,CASTRLAGGPDEQFF
.,TRBD1,TRBV7-2,TRBJ2-7,TGTGCCAGCAGCTCACTTACGGGACAGAGACTCTACGAGCAGTACTTC,CASSSLTGQRLYEQYF
.,.,TRBV15,TRBJ2-5,TGTGCCACCAGCAGAGCAGGACTCCCGGTCGAGACCCAGTACTTC,CATSRAGLPVETQYF
.,TRBD2,TRBV20-1,TRBJ2-7,TGCAGTGCCGCCTCGCCTAGCGGCTACGAGCAGTACTTC,CSAASPSGYEQYF
.,.,TRBV7-2,TRBJ2-5,TGTGCCAGCATTCTCCGGCCCTCTCCGGCGGAGACCCAGTACTTC,CASILRPSPAETQYF
few,.,TRBV28,TRBJ1-5,TGTGCCAGCAGTCCTCAACGGGGTTTTGGTAGCAATCAGCCCCAGCATTTT,CASSPQRGFGSNQPQHF
few,TRBD1,TRBV28,TRBJ1-5,TGTGCCAGCAGAAGACAGGGTCTGGGCAATCAGCCCCAGCATTTT,CASRRQGLGNQPQHF
.,.,TRBV20-1,TRBJ2-7,TGCAGTGCAAAGAAGGGGGTTTACGAGCAGTACTTC,CSAKKGVYEQYF
few,.,TRBV19,TRBJ1-1,TGTGCCAGTAGTATAGGGGACCGGGGGGACACTGAAGCTTTCTTT,CASSIGDRGDTEAFF
.,.,TRBV7-3,TRBJ2-5,TGTGCCAGCAGCCCTGACCCTAGGGAGACCCAGTACTTC,CASSPDPRETQYF
.,.,TRBV7-2,TRBJ2-3,TGTGCCAGCAGCAGTCATAGCACAGATACGCAGTATTTT,CASSSHSTDTQYF
few,TRBD2,TRBV20-1,TRBJ2-7,TGCAGTGCAAGGCCAGCGGGAGGGGGCTACGAGCAGTACTTC,CSARPAGGGYEQYF
.,TRBD1,TRBV7-9,TRBJ1-2,TGTGCCAGCAGCTTAGGTCGCGGCAGGGGGGTGTATGGCTACACCTTC,CASSLGRGRGVYGYTF
few,.,TRBV7-3,TRBJ2-5,TGTGCCAGCAGCTTCGGAGGGCGAGAGACCCAGTACTTC,CASSFGGRETQYF
.,.,TRBV12-3/TRBV12-4,TRBJ1-1,TGTGCCAGCAGTTTAAAGGGAGCCACTGAAGCTTTCTTT,CASSLKGATEAFF
medium-sized,TRBD2,TRBV6-1,TRBJ2-1,TGTGCCAGCAGTGAAGGGACTAGCGGGAGCAATGAGCAGTTCTTC,CASSEGTSGSNEQFF
.,TRBD2,TRBV6-4,TRBJ2-2,TGTGCCAGCAGTGGGACTAGCACCGGGGAGCTGTTTTTT,CASSGTSTGELFF
few,.,TRBV2,TRBJ1-1,TGTGCCGGGGACCGTCACACTGAAGCTTTCTTT,CAGDRHTEAFF
.,.,TRBV20-1,TRBJ2-2,TGCAGTGCTAGATCGAACACCGGGGAGCTGTTTTTT,CSARSNTGELFF
few,.,TRBV6-2/TRBV6-3,TRBJ1-5,TGTGCCAGCAGGGACAGACTTAGCAATCAGCCCCAGCATTTT,CASRDRLSNQPQHF
once,.,TRBV6-2/TRBV6-3,TRBJ2-7,TGTGCCAGCAGTTGGGGGATCTCCTACGAGCAGTACTTC,CASSWGISYEQYF
.,.,TRBV18,TRBJ2-5,TGTGCCAGCTCACCACGGGACCGAGAGACCCAGTACTTC,CASSPRDRETQYF
.,.,TRBV10-3,TRBJ1-2,TGTGCCATCAGTGAGTCTGGGGGCTATGGCTACACCTTC,CAISESGGYGYTF